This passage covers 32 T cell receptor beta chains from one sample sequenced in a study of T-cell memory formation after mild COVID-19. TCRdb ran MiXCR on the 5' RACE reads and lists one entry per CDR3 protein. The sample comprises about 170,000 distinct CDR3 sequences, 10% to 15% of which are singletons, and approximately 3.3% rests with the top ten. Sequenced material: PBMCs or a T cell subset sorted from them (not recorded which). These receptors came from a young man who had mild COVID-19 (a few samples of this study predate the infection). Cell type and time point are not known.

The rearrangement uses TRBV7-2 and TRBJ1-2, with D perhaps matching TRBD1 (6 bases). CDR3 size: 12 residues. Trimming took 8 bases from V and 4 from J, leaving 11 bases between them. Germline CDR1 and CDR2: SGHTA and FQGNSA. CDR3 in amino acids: CASRRGVYGYTF. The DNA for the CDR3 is TGTGCCAGCCGCAGGGGTGTCTATGGCTACACCTTC. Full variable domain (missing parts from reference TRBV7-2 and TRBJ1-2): GAGVSQSPSNKVTEKGKDVELRCDPISGHTALYWYRQSLGQGLEFLIYFQGNSAPDKSGLPSDRFSAERTGGSVSTLTIQRTQQEDSAVYLCASRRGVYGYTFGSGTRLTVV.

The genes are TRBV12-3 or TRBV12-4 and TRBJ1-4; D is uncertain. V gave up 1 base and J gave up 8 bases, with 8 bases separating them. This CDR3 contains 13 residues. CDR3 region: CASSLEVGEKLFF. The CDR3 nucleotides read TGTGCCAGCAGTTTAGAGGTTGGAGAAAAACTGTTTTTT.

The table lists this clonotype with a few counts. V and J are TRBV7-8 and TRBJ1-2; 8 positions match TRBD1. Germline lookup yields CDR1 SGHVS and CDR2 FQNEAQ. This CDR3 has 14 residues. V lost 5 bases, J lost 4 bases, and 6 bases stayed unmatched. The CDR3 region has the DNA TGTGCCAGCAGCGCCGGACAGGGCGGCTATGGCTACACCTTC. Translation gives CASSAGQGGYGYTF.

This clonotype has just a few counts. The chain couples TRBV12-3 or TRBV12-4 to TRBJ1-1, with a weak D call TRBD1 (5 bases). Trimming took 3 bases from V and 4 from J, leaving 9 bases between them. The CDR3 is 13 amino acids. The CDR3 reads CASSFWGATEAFF. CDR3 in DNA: TGTGCCAGCAGTTTCTGGGGCGCCACTGAAGCTTTCTTT.

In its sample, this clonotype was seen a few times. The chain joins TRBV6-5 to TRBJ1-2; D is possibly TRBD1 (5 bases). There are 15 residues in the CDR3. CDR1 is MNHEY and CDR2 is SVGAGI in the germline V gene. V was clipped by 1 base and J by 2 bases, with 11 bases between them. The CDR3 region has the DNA TGTGCCAGCAGTTACTTTCAGGGAAGAAACTATGGCTACACCTTC. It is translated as CASSYFQGRNYGYTF.

For the CDR3, the DNA is TGTGCCAGCAGTTGGCAAACTGGAAACACCATATATTTT. This codes for CASSWQTGNTIYF. The chain has TRBV12-3 or TRBV12-4 and TRBJ1-3; D unclear. The V gene lost 4 bases and the J gene lost 2 bases, with 6 bases spanning the gap. CDR3 size: 13 residues.

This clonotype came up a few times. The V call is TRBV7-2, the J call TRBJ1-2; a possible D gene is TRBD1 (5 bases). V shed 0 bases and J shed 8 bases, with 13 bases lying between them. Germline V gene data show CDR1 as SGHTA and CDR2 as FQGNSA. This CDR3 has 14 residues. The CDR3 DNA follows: TGTGCCAGCAGCTTAGCGAGTTGGGGCGTAGGCTACACCTTC. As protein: CASSLASWGVGYTF.

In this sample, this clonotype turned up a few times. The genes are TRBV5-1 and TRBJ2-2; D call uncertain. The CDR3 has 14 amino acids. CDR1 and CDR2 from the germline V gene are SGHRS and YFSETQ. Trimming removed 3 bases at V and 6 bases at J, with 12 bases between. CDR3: CASSSPAWAGELFF. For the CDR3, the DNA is TGCGCCAGCAGCTCTCCGGCGTGGGCCGGGGAGCTGTTTTTT.

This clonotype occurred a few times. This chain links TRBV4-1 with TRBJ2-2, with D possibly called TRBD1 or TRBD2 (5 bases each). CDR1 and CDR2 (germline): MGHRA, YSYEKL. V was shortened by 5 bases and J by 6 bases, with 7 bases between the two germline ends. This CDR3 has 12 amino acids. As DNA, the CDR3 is TGCGCCAGCAGCAGGGGACCCGGGGAGCTGTTTTTT. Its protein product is CASSRGPGELFF.

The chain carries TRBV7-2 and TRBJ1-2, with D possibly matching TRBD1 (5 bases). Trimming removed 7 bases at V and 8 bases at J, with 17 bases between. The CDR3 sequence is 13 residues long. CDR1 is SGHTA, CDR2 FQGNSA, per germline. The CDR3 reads CASTPDRPRGYTF. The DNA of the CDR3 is TGTGCCAGCACCCCCGACAGACCTCGGGGCTACACCTTC.

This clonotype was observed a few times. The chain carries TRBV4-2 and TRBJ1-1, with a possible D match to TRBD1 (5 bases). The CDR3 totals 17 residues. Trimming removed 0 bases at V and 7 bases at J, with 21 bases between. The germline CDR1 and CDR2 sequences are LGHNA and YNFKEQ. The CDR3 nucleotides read TGTGCCAGCAGCCAAGACACCCAATCTTTGGGGGGGGATGAAGCTTTCTTT. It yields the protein CASSQDTQSLGGDEAFF.

This CDR3 reads CASTQDREGNEQYF. The CDR3, as DNA: TGCGCCAGCACCCAAGACAGGGAAGGAAACGAGCAGTACTTC. The rearrangement joins TRBV5-1 to TRBJ2-7, with 7 bases identical to TRBD1. This CDR3 is 14 amino acids long. Germline V gives CDR1 SGHRS, CDR2 YFSETQ. Trimming removed 6 bases from V and 5 bases from J; junction bases left unmatched: 11. Full variable domain (missing parts from reference TRBV5-1 and TRBJ2-7): KAGVTQTPRYLIKTRGQQVTLSCSPISGHRSVSWYQQTPGQGLQFLFEYFSETQRNKGNFPGRFSGRQFSNSRSEMNVSTLELGDSALYLCASTQDREGNEQYFGPGTRLTVT.

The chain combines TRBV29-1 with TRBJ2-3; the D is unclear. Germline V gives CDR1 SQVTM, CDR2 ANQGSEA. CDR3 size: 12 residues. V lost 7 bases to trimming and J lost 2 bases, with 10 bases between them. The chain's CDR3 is CSGTATTDTQYF. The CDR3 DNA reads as TGCAGCGGGACGGCTACCACAGATACGCAGTATTTT.

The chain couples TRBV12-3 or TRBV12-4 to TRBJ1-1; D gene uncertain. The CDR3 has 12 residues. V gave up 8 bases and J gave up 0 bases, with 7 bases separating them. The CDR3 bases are TGTGCCAGCTGTGGGATGAACACTGAAGCTTTCTTT. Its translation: CASCGMNTEAFF.

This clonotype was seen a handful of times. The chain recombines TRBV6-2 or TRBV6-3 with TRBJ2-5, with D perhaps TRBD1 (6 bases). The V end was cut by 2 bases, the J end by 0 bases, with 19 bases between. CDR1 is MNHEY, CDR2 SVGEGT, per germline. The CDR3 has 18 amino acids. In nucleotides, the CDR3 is TGTGCCAGCAGTTACCCCACAGGGTTCTCATGGTACCAAGAGACCCAGTACTTC. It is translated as CASSYPTGFSWYQETQYF.

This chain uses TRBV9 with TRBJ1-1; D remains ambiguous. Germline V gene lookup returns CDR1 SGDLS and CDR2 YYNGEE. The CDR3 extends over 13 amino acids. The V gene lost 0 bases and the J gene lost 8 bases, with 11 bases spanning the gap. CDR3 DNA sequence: TGTGCCAGCAGCGTAGCTCAAGACCAAGAAGCTTTCTTT. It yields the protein CASSVAQDQEAFF. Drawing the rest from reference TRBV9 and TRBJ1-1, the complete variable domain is DSGVTQTPKHLITATGQRVTLRCSPRSGDLSVYWYQQSLDQGLQFLIQYYNGEERAKGNILERFSAQQFPDLHSELNLSSLELGDSALYFCASSVAQDQEAFFGQGTRLTVV.

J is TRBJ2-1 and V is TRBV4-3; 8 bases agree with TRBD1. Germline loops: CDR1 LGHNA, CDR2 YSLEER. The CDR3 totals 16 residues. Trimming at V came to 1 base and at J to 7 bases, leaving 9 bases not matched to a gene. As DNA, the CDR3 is TGCGCCAGCAGCCAAGCCCCCCCGGGACAGGTAAATGAGCAGTTCTTC. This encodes CASSQAPPGQVNEQFF.

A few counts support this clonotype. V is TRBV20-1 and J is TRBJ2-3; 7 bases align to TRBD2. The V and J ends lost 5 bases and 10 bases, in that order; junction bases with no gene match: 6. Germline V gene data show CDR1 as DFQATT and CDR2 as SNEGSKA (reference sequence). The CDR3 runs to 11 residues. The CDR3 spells CSAQLAPAQYF. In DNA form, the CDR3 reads TGCAGTGCTCAACTAGCGCCAGCGCAGTATTTT.

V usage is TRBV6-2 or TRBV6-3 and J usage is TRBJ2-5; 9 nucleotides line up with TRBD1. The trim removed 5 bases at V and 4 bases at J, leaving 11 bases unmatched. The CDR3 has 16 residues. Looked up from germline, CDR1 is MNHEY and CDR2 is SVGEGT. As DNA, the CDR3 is TGTGCCAGCAGTCGCCTCCGGACAGGGGTGCTAGAGACCCAGTACTTC. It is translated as CASSRLRTGVLETQYF.

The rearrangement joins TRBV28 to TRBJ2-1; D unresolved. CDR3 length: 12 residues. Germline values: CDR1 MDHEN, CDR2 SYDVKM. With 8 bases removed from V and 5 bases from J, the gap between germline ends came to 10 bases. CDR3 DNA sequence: TGTGCCAGCGGGGAACAGCACAATGAGCAGTTCTTC. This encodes CASGEQHNEQFF.

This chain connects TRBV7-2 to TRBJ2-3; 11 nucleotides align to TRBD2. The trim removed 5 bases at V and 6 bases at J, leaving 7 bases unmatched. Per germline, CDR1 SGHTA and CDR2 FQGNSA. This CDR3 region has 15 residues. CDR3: CASSPSGGLGDTQYF. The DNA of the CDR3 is TGTGCCAGCAGCCCTAGCGGGGGGCTCGGGGATACGCAGTATTTT.

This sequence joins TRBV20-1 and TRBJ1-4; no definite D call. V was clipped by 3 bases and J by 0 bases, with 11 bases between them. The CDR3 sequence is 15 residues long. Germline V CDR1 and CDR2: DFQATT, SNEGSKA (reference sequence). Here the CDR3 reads CSARRPGTTNEKLFF. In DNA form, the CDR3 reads TGCAGTGCTAGGAGGCCGGGAACAACTAATGAAAAACTGTTTTTT.

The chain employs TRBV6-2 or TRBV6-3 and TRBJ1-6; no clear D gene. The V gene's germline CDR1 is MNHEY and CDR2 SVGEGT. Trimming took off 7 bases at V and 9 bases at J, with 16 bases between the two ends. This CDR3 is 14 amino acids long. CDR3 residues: CASTTRMASSPLHF. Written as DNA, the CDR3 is TGTGCCAGCACTACCCGGATGGCGAGTTCACCCCTCCACTTT.

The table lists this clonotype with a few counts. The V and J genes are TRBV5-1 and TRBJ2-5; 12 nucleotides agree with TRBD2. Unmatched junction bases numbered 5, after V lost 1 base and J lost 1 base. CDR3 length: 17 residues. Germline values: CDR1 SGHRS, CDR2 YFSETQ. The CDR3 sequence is CASSLPETSGSQETQYF. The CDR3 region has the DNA TGCGCCAGCAGCTTGCCCGAGACTAGCGGGAGCCAAGAGACCCAGTACTTC.

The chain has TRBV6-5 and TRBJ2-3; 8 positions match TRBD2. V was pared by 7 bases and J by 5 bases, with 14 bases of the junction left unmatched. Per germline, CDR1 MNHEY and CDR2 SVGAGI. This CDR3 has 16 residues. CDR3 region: CASKRAGASGRDTQYF. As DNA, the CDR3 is TGTGCCAGCAAGAGGGCTGGGGCTAGCGGGCGAGATACGCAGTATTTT.

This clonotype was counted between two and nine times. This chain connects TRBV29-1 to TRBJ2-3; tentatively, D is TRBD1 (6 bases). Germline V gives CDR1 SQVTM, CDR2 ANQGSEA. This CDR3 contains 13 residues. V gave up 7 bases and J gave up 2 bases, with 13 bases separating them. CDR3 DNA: TGCAGCGCCCGAGGGGGAGACACAGATACGCAGTATTTT. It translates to CSARGGDTDTQYF.

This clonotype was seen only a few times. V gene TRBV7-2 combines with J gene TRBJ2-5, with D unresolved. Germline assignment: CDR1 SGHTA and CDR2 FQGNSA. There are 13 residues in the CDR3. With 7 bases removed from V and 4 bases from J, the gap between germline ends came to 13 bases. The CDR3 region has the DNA TGTGCCAGCACTCGAACGCCGAGAGAGACCCAGTACTTC. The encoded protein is CASTRTPRETQYF.

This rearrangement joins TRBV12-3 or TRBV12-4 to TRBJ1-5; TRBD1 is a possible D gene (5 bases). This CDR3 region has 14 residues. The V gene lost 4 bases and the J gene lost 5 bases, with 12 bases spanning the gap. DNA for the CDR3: TGTGCCAGCAGTTCCACGGGGGGGTATCAGCCCCAGCATTTT. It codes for CASSSTGGYQPQHF.

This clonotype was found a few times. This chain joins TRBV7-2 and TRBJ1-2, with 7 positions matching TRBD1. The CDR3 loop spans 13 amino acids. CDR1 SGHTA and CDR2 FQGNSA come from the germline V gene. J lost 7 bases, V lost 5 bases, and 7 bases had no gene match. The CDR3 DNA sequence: TGTGCCAGCAGCCAACGACAGGGTAGTGGCTACACCTTC. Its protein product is CASSQRQGSGYTF.

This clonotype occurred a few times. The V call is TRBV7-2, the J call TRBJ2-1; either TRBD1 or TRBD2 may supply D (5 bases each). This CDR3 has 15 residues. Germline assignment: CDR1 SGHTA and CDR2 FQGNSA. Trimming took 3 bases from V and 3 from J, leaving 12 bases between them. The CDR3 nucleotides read TGTGCCAGCAGCTTCGATCGGGGCGGCTACAATGAGCAGTTCTTC. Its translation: CASSFDRGGYNEQFF.

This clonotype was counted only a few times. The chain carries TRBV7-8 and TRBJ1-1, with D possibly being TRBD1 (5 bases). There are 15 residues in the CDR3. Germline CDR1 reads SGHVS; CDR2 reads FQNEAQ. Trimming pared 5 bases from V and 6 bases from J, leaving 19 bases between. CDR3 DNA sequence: TGTGCCAGCAGCCGCCGGGAGGGCCAAGGGGCTGAAGCTTTCTTT. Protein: CASSRREGQGAEAFF.

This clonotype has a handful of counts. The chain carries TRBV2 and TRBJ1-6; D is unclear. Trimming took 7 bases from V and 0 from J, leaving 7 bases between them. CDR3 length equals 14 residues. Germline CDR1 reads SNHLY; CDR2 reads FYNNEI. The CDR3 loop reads CASTGSSYNSPLHF. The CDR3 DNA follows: TGTGCCAGCACCGGGAGCTCCTATAATTCACCCCTCCACTTT.